The sequence of this T cell receptor (beta chain) was determined in a study of blood T cell repertoires in COVID-19. Study-level information: The analysed material was cDNA or gDNA that came from T cells, B-cell-depleted T cells, or PBMCs.

Deletions cut 8 bases from V and 4 bases from J, with 9 bases between. This CDR3 has 12 residues. Germline CDR1 MNHEY, CDR2 SVGAGI. Sequenced by immunoSEQ multiplex PCR; TCRdb stores in-frame clones only, minus some. The sample lists 290,000 or so clones, approximately 86% occurring once. The chain carries TRBV6-5 and TRBJ2-1; D is undetermined. Sequencing was carried out using peripheral blood. The clonotype comes from a man aged 18 to 30 with active or convalescent COVID-19. The CDR3 DNA reads TGTGCCAGCGTGATGGCTTACAATGAGCAGTTCTTC. It yields the protein CASVMAYNEQFF.